Listed here are 5 T cell receptor beta chains from one sample, sequenced in a study of human T cells and chemical hapten exposure (dated by TCRdb to the early 2020s). The library relied on 5' RACE. TCRdb shows the sequencer as Illumina MiSeq. TCRdb took the public reads, trimmed them with fastp at Q25, ran MiXCR for clone calling and kept in-frame beta chains. Entries are consolidated by CDR3 protein sequence, retaining the most common genes and DNA. The sample data list about 80,000 distinct CDR3 sequences, and 6% to 8.5% of these were observed just once. 2% to 2.5% of the sample lies in the top ten. Total RNA was extracted from unfractionated whole blood that had been collected in Tempus Blood RNA tubes. The receptors shown here come from a male donor in good health.

This clonotype was detected ten times or more. The rearrangement links TRBV20-1 to TRBJ1-1; TRBD1 might be the D (5 bases). This CDR3 comprises 14 residues. Trimming cost V 6 bases and J 5 bases, with 19 bases left between them. The germline V gene has CDR1 DFQATT and CDR2 SNEGSKA (reference sequence). The CDR3 reads CSARGRGRGTEAFF. CDR3 sequence (DNA): TGCAGTGCGCGGGGACGGGGCAGAGGAACTGAAGCTTTCTTT.

This clonotype was picked up a small number of times. The chain carries TRBV20-1 and TRBJ2-3; no clear D. The V end lost 3 bases, the J end lost 6 bases, and 16 bases lay between the germline ends. The germline gives CDR1 DFQATT, CDR2 SNEGSKA (reference sequence). This CDR3 contains 14 residues. CDR3 bases: TGCAGTGCTAGGAAGGGCAGACCCACGGATACGCAGTATTTT. Protein product: CSARKGRPTDTQYF.

Many counts were recorded for this clonotype. The gene calls are TRBV3-1 and TRBJ1-2; D not certain. This CDR3 contains 14 residues. Deletions cut 0 bases from V and 11 bases from J, with 16 bases between. CDR1 is LGHDT and CDR2 is YNNKEL in the germline V gene (reference sequence). The CDR3 DNA reads as TGTGCCAGCAGCCAAGATAATCGGCCAACCGGGTACACCTTC. Protein product: CASSQDNRPTGYTF. Variable domain in full (rest from reference TRBV3-1 and TRBJ1-2): DTAVSQTPKYLVTQMGNDKSIKCEQNLGHDTMYWYKQDSKKFLKIMFSYNNKELIINETVPNRFSPKSPDKAHLNLHINSLELGDSAVYFCASSQDNRPTGYTFGSGTRLTVV.

The chain is built from TRBV7-6 and TRBJ2-3; D gene ambiguous. Trimming cost V 1 base and J 10 bases, with 9 bases left between them. CDR1 and CDR2 (germline): SGHVS, FNYEAQ. CDR3 length: 12 residues. The CDR3 loop reads CASSLEQEAQYF. DNA for the CDR3: TGTGCCAGCAGCTTAGAGCAAGAGGCGCAGTATTTT.

There are many counts of this clonotype. The V and J genes are TRBV5-4 and TRBJ2-1; 15 nucleotides agree with TRBD2. The CDR3 runs 16 residues. CDR1 is SGHNT, CDR2 YYREEE, per germline (reference sequence). Trimming cost V 4 bases and J 4 bases; bases outside gene matches: 3. The CDR3, as DNA: TGTGCCAGCAGCCCTGGGACTAGCGGGAGGTACAATGAGCAGTTCTTC. Protein product: CASSPGTSGRYNEQFF. Using reference TRBV5-4 and TRBJ2-1 for the parts outside the CDR3, the full variable domain is ETGVTQSPTHLIKTRGQQVTLRCSSQSGHNTVSWYQQALGQGPQFIFQYYREEENGRGNFPPRFSGLQFPNYSSELNVNALELDDSALYLCASSPGTSGRYNEQFFGPGTRLTVL.